The sample holds many counts of the clone carrying this T cell receptor (beta chain). V was clipped by 8 bases and J by 5 bases, with 12 bases between them. Germline V gives CDR1 MNHEY, CDR2 SMNVEV (reference sequence). This CDR3 region has 13 residues. Unique molecular identifiers were incorporated during preparation of the TCRbeta library. TCRdb recomputed calls from the PCR reads with MiXCR, one row per CDR3 protein. Of a few hundred thousand distinct CDR3 sequences in the sample, over 20% were seen once. The source of the sample is a study of T-cell reconstitution after alpha-beta-depleted transplantation in children.

The clonotype originates from a human donor who donated a stem cell graft to a child with acute myeloid leukemia. The chain couples TRBV27 to TRBJ2-2; D possibly corresponds to TRBD2 (5 bases). Here the sequenced sample was PBMCs from the stem cell graft donor, taken from the stem cell graft. Written as DNA, the CDR3 is TGTGCCAGCCGCCCAACTAGGACCGGGGAGCTGTTTTTT. It yields the protein CASRPTRTGELFF.